The 5 T cell receptor beta chains below were found in one sample sequenced in a study of cytomegalovirus exposure and HLA in healthy donors. The PCR contained 60 Vbeta and 13 Jbeta primers. Generated by immunoSEQ multiplex PCR, the TCRdb table keeps only in-frame clones and is missing some. The table shows more than 95,000 clones, with roughly 80% occurring only once. Sequenced: PBMCs. These receptors were collected from a man aged 45 to 65 in good health and CMV-seropositive.

This rearrangement joins TRBV10-2 to TRBJ2-5; perhaps TRBD2 as D (6 bases). Between the trimmed V and J ends, which lost 10 bases and 1 base, there was a span of 19 bases. The CDR3 covers 15 residues. The germline gives CDR1 WSHSY, CDR2 SAAADI. The CDR3 coding sequence is TGCGCCACCCTTCCGGGGGTATTGGGCCAAGAGACCCAGTACTTC. It yields the protein CATLPGVLGQETQYF.

This clone was seen only a few times. The same CDR3 can be traced to other DNA sequences in this sample. The chain links TRBV2 to TRBJ1-4; TRBD1 matches at 9 bases. Trimming cost V 6 bases and J 6 bases; bases outside gene matches: 2. The V gene's germline CDR1 is SNHLY and CDR2 FYNNEI. CDR3 length equals 13 residues. This chain's CDR3 is CASRRDRDEKLFF. CDR3 bases: TGTGCCAGCAGACGGGACAGGGATGAAAAACTGTTTTTT.

The chain recombines TRBV13 with TRBJ2-2; D is possibly TRBD1 (7 bases). The CDR3 is 17 residues long. CDR1 and CDR2 from the germline V gene are PRHDT and FYEKMQ (reference sequence). V lost 5 bases and J 4 bases, leaving 20 bases between the germline ends. The CDR3 nucleotides read TGTGCCAGCAGCCGAAGGGAGACTCAGGGGGGCACCGGGGAGCTGTTTTTT. It encodes CASSRRETQGGTGELFF.

The DNA of the CDR3 is TGTGCCAGCGTTGAGGGGGCGTCTAGCAATCAGCCCCAGCATTTT. Translating gives CASVEGASSNQPQHF. The gene calls are TRBV2 and TRBJ1-5, with 7 bases aligning to TRBD1. Germline V gene lookup returns CDR1 SNHLY and CDR2 FYNNEI. This CDR3 is built from 15 residues. The ends lost 8 bases at V and 0 bases at J; junction bases unmatched: 7.

This chain uses TRBV5-6 with TRBJ1-2, with 8 positions matching TRBD1. With 4 bases clipped from V and 7 bases from J, the junction kept 6 bases outside the gene matches. CDR1 is SGHDT, CDR2 YYEEEE, per germline. CDR3 length equals 13 residues. The chain's CDR3 is CASSPRGRGGYTF. Written as DNA, the CDR3 is TGTGCCAGCAGCCCCAGGGGGCGGGGTGGCTACACCTTC.